Sequencing of this T cell receptor (beta chain) was carried out in a study of T cells expressing NK-cell markers. After re-calling the 5' RACE reads, TCRdb lists one entry per CDR3 protein, DNA absent. Its table records around 550,000 distinct CDR3 sequences. CDR3 length: 14 amino acids. Germline assignment: CDR1 MNHEY and CDR2 SMNVEV (reference sequence). The sequenced material came from blood T cells: a sorted CD56 or NKG2C T cell subset, CD4+ or CD8+ T cells, or bulk PBMC T cells (not recorded which). The chain carries TRBV27 and TRBJ1-1. The sequence came from a man younger than 35 in good health. The CDR3 spells CASSALDREAEAFF.